The TCR beta chain described here comes from a study of blood T cell repertoires in COVID-19. Clones were sequenced by immunoSEQ multiplex PCR, and TCRdb holds only the in-frame ones, with some missing. The table lists 130,000 to 150,000 clones, 80% of them singletons. The CDR3 is made up of 12 amino acids. V was cut by 5 bases and J by 5 bases, with 9 bases left in between. This chain links TRBV12-3 or TRBV12-4 with TRBJ2-5; TRBD1 is a possible D gene (5 bases). The specimen sequenced was peripheral blood. This receptor was obtained from a man aged 60 to 69 with active or convalescent COVID-19. The CDR3 here is CASSRTPETQYF. CDR3 coding DNA: TGTGCCAGCAGTCGGACACCTGAGACCCAGTACTTC.